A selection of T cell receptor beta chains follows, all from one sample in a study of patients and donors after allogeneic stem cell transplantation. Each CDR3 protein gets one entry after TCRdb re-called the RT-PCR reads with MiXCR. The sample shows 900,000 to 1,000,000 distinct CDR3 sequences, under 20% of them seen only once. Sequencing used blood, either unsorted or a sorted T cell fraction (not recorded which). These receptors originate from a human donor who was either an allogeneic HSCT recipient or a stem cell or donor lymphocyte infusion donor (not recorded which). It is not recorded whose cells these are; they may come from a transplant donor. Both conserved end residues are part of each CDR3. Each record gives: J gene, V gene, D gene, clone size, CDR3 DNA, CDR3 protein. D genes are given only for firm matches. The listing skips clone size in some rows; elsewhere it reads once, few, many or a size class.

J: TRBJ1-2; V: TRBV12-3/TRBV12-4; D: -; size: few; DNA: TGTGCCAGCAGTTTGGGTAGCAGAAACTATGGCTACACCTTC; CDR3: CASSLGSRNYGYTF
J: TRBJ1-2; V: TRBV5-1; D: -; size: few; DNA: TGCGCCAGCAGCTTCGCCTCCAGGACGGGCGACTATGGCTACACCTTC; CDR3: CASSFASRTGDYGYTF
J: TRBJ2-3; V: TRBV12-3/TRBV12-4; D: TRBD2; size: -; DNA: TGTGCCAGCAGTTTGGCGGGAGGGCCAGGGACGCAGTATTTT; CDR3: CASSLAGGPGTQYF
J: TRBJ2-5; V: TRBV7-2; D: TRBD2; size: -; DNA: TGTGCCACCGGACTAGCGGGAGTTCGGGAGACCCAGTACTTC; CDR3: CATGLAGVRETQYF
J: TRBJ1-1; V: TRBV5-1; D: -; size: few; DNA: TGCGCCAGCAGCTTGCAGGGAGTGAGCACTGAAGCTTTCTTT; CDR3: CASSLQGVSTEAFF
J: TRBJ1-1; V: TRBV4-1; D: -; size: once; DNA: TGCGCCAGCAGCCAAGTGCTTTCAGGGGAAGCTTTCTTT; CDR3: CASSQVLSGEAFF
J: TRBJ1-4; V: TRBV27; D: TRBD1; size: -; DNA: TGTGCCAGCAAAACAGGGGACGGTAAACTGTTTTTT; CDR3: CASKTGDGKLFF
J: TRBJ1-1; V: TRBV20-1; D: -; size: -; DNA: TGCAGTGCTAGTGCAGGACGGCTGAACACTGAAGCTTTCTTT; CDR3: CSASAGRLNTEAFF
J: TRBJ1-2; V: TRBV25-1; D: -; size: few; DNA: TGTGCCAGCAGCAGATTCGGGAATGGCTACACCTTC; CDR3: CASSRFGNGYTF
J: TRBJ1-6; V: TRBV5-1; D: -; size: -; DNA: TGCGCCAGCAGCTTGGCCGGGCAGGGGAATAATTCACCCCTCCACTTT; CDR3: CASSLAGQGNNSPLHF
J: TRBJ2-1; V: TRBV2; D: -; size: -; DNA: TGTGCCAGCAGTGAGGTCCCAGTGCTTGGGCAACTTATAGCCAATGAGCAGTTCTTC; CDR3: CASSEVPVLGQLIANEQFF
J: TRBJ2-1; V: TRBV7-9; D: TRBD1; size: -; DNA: TGTGCCAGCAGCTTAGTTGTGACAGGGTACAATGAGCAGTTCTTC; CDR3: CASSLVVTGYNEQFF
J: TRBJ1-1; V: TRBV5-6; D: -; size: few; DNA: TGTGCCAGCAGCTTCGACAGCTACACTGAAGCTTTCTTT; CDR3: CASSFDSYTEAFF
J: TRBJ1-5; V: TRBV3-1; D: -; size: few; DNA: TGTGCCAGCAGCCTATTTTATAGCAATCAGCCCCAGCATTTT; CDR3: CASSLFYSNQPQHF
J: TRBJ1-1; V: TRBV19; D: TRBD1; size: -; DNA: TGTGCCAGTAGGCAATTACAGGGGGCTGCTCCGTTTGAAGCTTTCTTT; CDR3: CASRQLQGAAPFEAFF
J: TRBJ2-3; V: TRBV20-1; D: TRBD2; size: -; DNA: TGCAGTGCTGCATACCGGGACTACGACATTTATTTT; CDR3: CSAAYRDYDIYF
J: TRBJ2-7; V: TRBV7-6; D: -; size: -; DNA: TGTGCCAGCAGCCCTGGGTCGGGGACTGTAGCCTACGAGCAGTACTTC; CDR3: CASSPGSGTVAYEQYF
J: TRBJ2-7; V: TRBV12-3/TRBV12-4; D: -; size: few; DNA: TGTGCCAGCAGTTTAGCGATGGCGGGCACCTACGAGCAGTACTTC; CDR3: CASSLAMAGTYEQYF
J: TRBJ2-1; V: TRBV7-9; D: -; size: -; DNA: TGTGCCAGCAGCGTAAAGCGGACCAATGAGCAGTTCTTC; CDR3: CASSVKRTNEQFF
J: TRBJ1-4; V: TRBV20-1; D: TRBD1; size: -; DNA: TGCAGTGCTAGGCCCGGGACAGTTAATGAAAAACTGTTTTTT; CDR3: CSARPGTVNEKLFF
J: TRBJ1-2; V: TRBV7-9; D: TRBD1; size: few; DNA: TGTGCCAGCAGCCCGAATGGACAGGACTATGGCTACACCTTC; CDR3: CASSPNGQDYGYTF
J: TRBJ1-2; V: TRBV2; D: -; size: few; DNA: TGTGCCAGCAGGCCGGGAAATTTTTATGGCTACACCTTC; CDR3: CASRPGNFYGYTF
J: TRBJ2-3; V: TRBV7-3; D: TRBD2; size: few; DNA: TGTGCCAGCAGCTTGGGCGGGGGGCACACAGATACGCAGTATTTT; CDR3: CASSLGGGHTDTQYF
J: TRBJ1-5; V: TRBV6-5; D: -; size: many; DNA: TGTGCCAGCAGTTTTGACAGTAGCAATCAGCCCCAGCATTTT; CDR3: CASSFDSSNQPQHF
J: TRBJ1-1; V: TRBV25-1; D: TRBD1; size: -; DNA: TGTGCCAGCAGTGGAGGACAGGGGCTTGTCACTGAAGCTTTCTTT; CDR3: CASSGGQGLVTEAFF
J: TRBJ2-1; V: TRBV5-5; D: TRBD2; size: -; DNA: TGTGCCAGCAGCTTGGGGACTAGCGGGGCGGTTGAGCAGTTCTTC; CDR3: CASSLGTSGAVEQFF
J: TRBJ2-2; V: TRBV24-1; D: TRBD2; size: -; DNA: TGTGCCACCAGTGACGTTGGGGCGGGAGGGGTCACCGGGGAGCTGTTTTTT; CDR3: CATSDVGAGGVTGELFF
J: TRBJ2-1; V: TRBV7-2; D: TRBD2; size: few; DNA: TGTGCCAGCAGAAAAGGCAGGCGGGAGGGGAATGAGCAGTTCTTC; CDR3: CASRKGRREGNEQFF
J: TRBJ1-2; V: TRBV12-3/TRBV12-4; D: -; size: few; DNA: TGTGCCAGCAGTTTACCCAGGGGCTGGGGTGGCTACACCTTC; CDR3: CASSLPRGWGGYTF
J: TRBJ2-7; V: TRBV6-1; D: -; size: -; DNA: TGTGCCAGCAGTGCATCCCAAGCCTACGAGCAGTACTTC; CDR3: CASSASQAYEQYF
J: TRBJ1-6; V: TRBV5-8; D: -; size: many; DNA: TGTGCCAGCAGCTTGACCGCAGAGTATAATTCACCCCTCCACTTT; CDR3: CASSLTAEYNSPLHF
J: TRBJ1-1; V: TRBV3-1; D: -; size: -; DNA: TGTGCCAGCAGCCCAAGCATAGACTTGAACACTGAAGCTTTCTTT; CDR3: CASSPSIDLNTEAFF
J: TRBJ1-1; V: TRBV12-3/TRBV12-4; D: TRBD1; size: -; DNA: TGTGCCAGCACGTGGGAGGGGGCTATGAACACTGAAGCTTTCTTT; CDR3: CASTWEGAMNTEAFF
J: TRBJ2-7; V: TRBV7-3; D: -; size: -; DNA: TGTGCCAGCAGCTTGCAGGGTCGATCCGGGGGCGAGCAGTACTTC; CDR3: CASSLQGRSGGEQYF
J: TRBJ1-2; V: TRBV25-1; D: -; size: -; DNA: TGTGCCAGCGTGTACCTTAATGGCTACACCTTC; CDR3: CASVYLNGYTF
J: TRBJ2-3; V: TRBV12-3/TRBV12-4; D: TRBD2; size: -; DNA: TGTGCCAGCAGTTACCTAGGACTGACTAGCGGGGGGTTCACAGATACGCAGTATTTT; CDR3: CASSYLGLTSGGFTDTQYF
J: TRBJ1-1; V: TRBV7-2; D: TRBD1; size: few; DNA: TGTGCCAGCAGCGCCCCCGGGACAGTGAACACTGAAGCTTTCTTT; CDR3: CASSAPGTVNTEAFF
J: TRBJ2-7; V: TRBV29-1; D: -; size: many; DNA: TGCAGCGTCCGGGACATATTCTCCTACGAGCAGTACTTC; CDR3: CSVRDIFSYEQYF
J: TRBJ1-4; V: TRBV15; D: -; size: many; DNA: TGTGCCACCAGCAGGGGGGCAACTAATGAAAAACTGTTTTTT; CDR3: CATSRGATNEKLFF
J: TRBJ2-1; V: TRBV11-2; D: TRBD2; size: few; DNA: TGTGCCAGCAGCTCGGTCCGGGCGGCGGGAGGGCCGAACAATGAGCAGTTCTTC; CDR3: CASSSVRAAGGPNNEQFF
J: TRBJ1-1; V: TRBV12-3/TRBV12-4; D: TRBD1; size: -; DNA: TGTGCCAGCCAGGGCGGGACAGAATACACTGAAGCTTTCTTT; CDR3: CASQGGTEYTEAFF
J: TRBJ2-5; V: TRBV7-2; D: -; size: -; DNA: TGTGCCAGCAGCTTAGTTGTTACAGGTGCCAATGTAGGTGACCAGTACTTC; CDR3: CASSLVVTGANVGDQYF
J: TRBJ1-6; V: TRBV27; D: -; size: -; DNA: TGTGCCAGCAACCTATACGCCGGGTCCTCCTATAATTCACCCCTCCACTTT; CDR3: CASNLYAGSSYNSPLHF
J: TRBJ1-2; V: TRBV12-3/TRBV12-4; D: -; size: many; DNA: TGTGCCAGCAGTTACGGGGGCTATGGCTACACCTTC; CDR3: CASSYGGYGYTF
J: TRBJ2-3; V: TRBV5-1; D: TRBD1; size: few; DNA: TGCGCCAGCACCTCAGGGGGTGGTGATACGCAGTATTTT; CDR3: CASTSGGGDTQYF
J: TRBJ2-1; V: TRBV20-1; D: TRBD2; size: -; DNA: TGCAGTGCTAGAGGACTAGCGGACAATTACAATGAGCAGTTCTTC; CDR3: CSARGLADNYNEQFF
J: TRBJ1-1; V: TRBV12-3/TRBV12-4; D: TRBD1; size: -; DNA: TGTGCCAGCAGTTTAGCGGACAGGGGGCTAGAAGCTTTCTTT; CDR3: CASSLADRGLEAFF
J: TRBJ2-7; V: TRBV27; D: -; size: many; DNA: TGTGCCAGCAGTTTGGACTCGGAACTGGTATACGAGCAGTACTTC; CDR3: CASSLDSELVYEQYF
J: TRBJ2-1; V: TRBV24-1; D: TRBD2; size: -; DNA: TGTGCCACCAGTGATCCACGGACTAGGGGACAGTTCTTC; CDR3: CATSDPRTRGQFF
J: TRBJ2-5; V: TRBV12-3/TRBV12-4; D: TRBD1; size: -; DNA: TGTGCCACCCGGACAGGGGAGTATAGTGAGACCCAGTACTTC; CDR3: CATRTGEYSETQYF
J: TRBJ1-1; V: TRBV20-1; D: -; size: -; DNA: TGCAGTGCTTTACGGGTTAATAGGGCCACTGAAGCTTTCTTT; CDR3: CSALRVNRATEAFF
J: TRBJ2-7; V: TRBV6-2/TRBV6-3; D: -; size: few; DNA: TGTGCCAGCAGTTACGAATTAGGGTCCTACGAGCAGTACTTC; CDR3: CASSYELGSYEQYF
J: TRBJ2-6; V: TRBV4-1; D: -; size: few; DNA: TGCGCCAGCAGCCAACCGGGAACCCCAAGGGGGGCCAACGTCCTGACTTTC; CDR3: CASSQPGTPRGANVLTF
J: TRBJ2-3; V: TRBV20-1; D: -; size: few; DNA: TGCAGTGCTAGAGGAGGCAGCCATTCCACAGATACGCAGTATTTT; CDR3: CSARGGSHSTDTQYF
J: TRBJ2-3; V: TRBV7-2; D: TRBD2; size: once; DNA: TGTGCCAGCAGCTTAGCACTAGCGGGAGCAGGCGTAGATACGCAGTATTTT; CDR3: CASSLALAGAGVDTQYF
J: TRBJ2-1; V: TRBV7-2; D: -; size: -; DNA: TGTGCCAGCAGCCCAAAGGGACGGACCTCCTACAATGAGCAGTTCTTC; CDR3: CASSPKGRTSYNEQFF
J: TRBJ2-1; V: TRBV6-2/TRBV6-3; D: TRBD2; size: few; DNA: TGTGCCAGTCTCAGCGGGAGCTCCTACAATGAGCAGTTCTTC; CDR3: CASLSGSSYNEQFF